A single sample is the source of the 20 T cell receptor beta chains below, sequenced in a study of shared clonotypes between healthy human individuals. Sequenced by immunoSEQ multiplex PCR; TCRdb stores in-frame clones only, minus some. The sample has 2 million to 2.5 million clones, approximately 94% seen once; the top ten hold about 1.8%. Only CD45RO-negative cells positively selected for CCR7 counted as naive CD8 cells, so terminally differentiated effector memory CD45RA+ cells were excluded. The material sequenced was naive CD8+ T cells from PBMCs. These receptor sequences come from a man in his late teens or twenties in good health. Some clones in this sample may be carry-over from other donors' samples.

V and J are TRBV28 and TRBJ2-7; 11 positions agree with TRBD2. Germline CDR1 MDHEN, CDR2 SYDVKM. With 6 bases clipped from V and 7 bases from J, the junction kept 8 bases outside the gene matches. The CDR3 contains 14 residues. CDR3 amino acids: CASSSLAGVGEQYF. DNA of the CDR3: TGTGCCAGCAGCTCACTAGCGGGAGTGGGGGAGCAGTACTTC.

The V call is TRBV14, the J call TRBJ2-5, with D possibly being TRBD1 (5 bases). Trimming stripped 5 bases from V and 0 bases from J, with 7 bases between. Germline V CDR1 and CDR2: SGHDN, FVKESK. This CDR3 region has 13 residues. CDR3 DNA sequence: TGTGCCAGCAGCGGGGCGGACCAAGAGACCCAGTACTTC. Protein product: CASSGADQETQYF.

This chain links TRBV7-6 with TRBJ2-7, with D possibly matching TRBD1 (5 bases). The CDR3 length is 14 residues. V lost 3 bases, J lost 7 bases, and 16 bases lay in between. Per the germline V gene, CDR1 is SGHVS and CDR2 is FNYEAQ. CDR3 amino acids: CASSLLRGSGEQYF. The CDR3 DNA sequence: TGTGCCAGCAGCTTGCTTAGGGGTTCAGGAGAGCAGTACTTC.

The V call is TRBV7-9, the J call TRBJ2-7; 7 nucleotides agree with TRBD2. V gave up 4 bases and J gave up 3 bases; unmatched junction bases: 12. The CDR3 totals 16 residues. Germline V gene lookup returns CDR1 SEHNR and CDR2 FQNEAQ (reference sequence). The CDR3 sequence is CASSSRWGGVDYEQYF. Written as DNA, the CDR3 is TGTGCCAGCAGCTCAAGGTGGGGGGGGGTTGACTACGAGCAGTACTTC.

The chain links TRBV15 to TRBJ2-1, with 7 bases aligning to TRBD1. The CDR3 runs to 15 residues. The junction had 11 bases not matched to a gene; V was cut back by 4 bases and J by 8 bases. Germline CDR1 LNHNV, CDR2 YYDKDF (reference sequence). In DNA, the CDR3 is TGTGCCACCAGCACCACACGCACAGGGGTCCATGAGCAGTTCTTC. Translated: CATSTTRTGVHEQFF.

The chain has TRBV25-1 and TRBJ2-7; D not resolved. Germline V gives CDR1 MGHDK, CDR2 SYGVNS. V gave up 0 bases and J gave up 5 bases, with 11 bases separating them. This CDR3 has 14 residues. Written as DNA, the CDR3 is TGTGCCAGCAGTGAATATAAGGAGATCCACGAGCAGTACTTC. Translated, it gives CASSEYKEIHEQYF.

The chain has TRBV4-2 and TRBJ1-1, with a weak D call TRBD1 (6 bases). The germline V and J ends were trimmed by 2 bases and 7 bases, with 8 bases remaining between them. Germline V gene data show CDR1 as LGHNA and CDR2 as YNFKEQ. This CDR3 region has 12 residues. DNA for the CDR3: TGTGCCAGCAGCCAAACAGGGATTGAAGCTTTCTTT. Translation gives CASSQTGIEAFF.

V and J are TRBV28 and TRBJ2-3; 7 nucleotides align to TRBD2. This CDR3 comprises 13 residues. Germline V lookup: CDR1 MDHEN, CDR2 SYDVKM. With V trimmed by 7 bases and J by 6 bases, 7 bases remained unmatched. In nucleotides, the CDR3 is TGTGCCAGCACTACGTCGCGGGGGGATACGCAGTATTTT. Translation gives CASTTSRGDTQYF.

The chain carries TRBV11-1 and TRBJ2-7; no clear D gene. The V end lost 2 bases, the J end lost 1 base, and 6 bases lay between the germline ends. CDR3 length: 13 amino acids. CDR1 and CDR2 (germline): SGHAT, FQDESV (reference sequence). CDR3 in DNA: TGTGCCAGCAGCTTAATCATGTCCTACGAGCAGTACTTC. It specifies CASSLIMSYEQYF.

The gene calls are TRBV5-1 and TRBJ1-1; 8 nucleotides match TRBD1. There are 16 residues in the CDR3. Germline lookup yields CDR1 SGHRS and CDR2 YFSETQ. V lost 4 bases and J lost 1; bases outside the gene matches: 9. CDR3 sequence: CASSVTGAATNTEAFF. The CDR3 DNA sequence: TGCGCCAGCAGCGTGACAGGGGCCGCGACGAACACTGAAGCTTTCTTT.

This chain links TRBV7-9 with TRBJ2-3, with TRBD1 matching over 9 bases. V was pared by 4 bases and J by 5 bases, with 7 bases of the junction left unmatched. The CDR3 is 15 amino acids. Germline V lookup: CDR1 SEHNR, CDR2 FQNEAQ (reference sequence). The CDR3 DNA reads TGTGCCAGCAGCTCCTGGACAGGGGAGGTAGATACGCAGTATTTT. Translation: CASSSWTGEVDTQYF.

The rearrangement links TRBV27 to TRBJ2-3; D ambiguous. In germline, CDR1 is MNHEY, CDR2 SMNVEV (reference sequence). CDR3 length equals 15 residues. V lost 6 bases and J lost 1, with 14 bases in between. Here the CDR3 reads CASRDVGPRTDTQYF. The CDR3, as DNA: TGTGCCAGCAGGGATGTTGGGCCGCGCACAGATACGCAGTATTTT.

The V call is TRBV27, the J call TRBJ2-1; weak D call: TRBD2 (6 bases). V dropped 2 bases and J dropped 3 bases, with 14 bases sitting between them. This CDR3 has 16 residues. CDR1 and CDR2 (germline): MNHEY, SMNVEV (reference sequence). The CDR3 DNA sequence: TGTGCCAGCAGTTTAGCGGGCGGGATGAACTACAATGAGCAGTTCTTC. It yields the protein CASSLAGGMNYNEQFF.

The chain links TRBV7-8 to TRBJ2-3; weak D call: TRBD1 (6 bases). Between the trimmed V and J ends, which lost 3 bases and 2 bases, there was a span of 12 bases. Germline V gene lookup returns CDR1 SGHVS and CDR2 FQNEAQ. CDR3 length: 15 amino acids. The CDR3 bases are TGTGCCAGCAGCTTGGGACACGCCATCACAGATACGCAGTATTTT. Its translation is CASSLGHAITDTQYF. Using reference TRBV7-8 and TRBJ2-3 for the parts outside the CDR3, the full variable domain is GAGVSQSPRYKVAKRGQDVALRCDPISGHVSLFWYQQALGQGPEFLTYFQNEAQLDKSGLPSDRFFAERPEGSVSTLKIQRTQQEDSAVYLCASSLGHAITDTQYFGPGTRLTVL.

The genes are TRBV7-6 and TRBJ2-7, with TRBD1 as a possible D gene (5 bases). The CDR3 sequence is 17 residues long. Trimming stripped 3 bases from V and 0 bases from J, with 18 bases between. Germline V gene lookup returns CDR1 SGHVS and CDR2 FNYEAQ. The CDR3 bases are TGTGCCAGCAGCTTGGGAATTGGGGCCCTACCCTCCTACGAGCAGTACTTC. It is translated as CASSLGIGALPSYEQYF. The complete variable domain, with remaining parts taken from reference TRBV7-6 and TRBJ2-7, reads GAGVSQSPRYKVTKRGQDVALRCDPISGHVSLYWYRQALGQGPEFLTYFNYEAQQDKSGLPNDRFSAERPEGSISTLTIQRTEQRDSAMYRCASSLGIGALPSYEQYFGPGTRLTVT.

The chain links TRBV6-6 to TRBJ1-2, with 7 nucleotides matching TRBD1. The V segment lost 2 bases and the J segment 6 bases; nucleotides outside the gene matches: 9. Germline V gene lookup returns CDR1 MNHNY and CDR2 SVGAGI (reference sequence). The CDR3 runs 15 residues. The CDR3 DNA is TGTGCCAGCAGTTACGCCACGATCGGACAGGATGGCTACACCTTC. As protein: CASSYATIGQDGYTF.

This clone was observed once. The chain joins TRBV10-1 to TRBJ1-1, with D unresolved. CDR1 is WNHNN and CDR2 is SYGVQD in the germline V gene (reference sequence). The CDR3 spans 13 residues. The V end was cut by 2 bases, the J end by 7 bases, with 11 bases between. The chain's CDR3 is CASSEPGRGEAFF. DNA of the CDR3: TGCGCCAGCAGTGAGCCTGGACGCGGTGAAGCTTTCTTT.

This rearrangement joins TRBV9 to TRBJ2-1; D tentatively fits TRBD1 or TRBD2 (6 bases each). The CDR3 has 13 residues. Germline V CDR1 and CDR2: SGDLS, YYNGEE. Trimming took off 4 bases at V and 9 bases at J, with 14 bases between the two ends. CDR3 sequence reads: CASSTMGGGEQFF. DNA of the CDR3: TGTGCCAGCAGCACCATGGGGGGCGGTGAGCAGTTCTTC.

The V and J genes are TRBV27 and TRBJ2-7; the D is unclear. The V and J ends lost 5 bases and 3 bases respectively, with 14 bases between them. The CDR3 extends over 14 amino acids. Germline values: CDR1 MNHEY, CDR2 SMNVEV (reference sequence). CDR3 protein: CASSTRLGNYEQYF. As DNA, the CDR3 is TGTGCCAGCAGTACCCGACTCGGCAACTACGAGCAGTACTTC.

CDR3 sequence (DNA): TGTGCCAGCAGCGTGACTAGCTCCTACGAGCAGTACTTC. Translated: CASSVTSSYEQYF. The gene calls are TRBV11-2 and TRBJ2-7; D perhaps matches TRBD2 (6 bases). Germline V lookup: CDR1 SGHAT, CDR2 FQNNGV. Trimming removed 5 bases from V and 0 bases from J, with 8 bases in between. CDR3 length equals 13 residues.